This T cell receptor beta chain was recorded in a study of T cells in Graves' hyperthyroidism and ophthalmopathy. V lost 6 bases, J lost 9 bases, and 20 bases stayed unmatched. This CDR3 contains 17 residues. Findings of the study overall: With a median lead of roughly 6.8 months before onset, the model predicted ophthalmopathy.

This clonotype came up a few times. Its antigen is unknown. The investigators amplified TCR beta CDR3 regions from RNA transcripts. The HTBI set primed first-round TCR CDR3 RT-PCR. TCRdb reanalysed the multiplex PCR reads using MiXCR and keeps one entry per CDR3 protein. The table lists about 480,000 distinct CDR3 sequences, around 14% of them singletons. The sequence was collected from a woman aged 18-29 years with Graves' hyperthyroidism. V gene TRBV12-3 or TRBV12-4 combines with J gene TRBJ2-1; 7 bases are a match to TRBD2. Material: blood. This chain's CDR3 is CASSFPTGGFVRGEQFF. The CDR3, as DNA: TGTGCCAGCAGCTTCCCCACGGGAGGTTTTGTGCGTGGTGAGCAGTTCTTC.